These T cell receptor beta chains were read from a single sample in a study of cytomegalovirus exposure and HLA in healthy donors. Assay used: immunoSEQ multiplex PCR; TCRdb lists only in-frame clones, some missing. The table has over 150,000 clones, 68% seen once; the top ten hold less than 1.5%. The source material was PBMCs. These receptors were taken from a man in his fifties in good health and CMV-seronegative. CDR3s include the opening cysteine and the closing phenylalanine or tryptophan. D genes are given only for firm matches. Part of the rows lack a size; the others show once, few, many or a class for expanded clones.

v_call: TRBV5-4; d_call: NA; j_call: TRBJ2-7; clone_size: few; cdr3_nt: TGTGCCAGCAGCCGACCGGGACTTAAGTCCTACGAGCAGTACTTC; cdr3_aa: CASSRPGLKSYEQYF
v_call: TRBV7-6; d_call: TRBD1; j_call: TRBJ1-5; clone_size: NA; cdr3_nt: TGTGCCAGCAGCCCCGGGACAGAGGGTTATAATCAGCCCCAGCATTTT; cdr3_aa: CASSPGTEGYNQPQHF
v_call: TRBV2; d_call: TRBD2; j_call: TRBJ2-3; clone_size: few; cdr3_nt: TGTGCCAGCAGCGCTGGACTAGGCGTGCGCACAGATACGCAGTATTTT; cdr3_aa: CASSAGLGVRTDTQYF
v_call: TRBV28; d_call: NA; j_call: TRBJ1-3; clone_size: NA; cdr3_nt: TGTGCCAGCAGTTTATATCTGTATCGCTCTGGAAACACCATATATTTT; cdr3_aa: CASSLYLYRSGNTIYF
v_call: TRBV5-1; d_call: NA; j_call: TRBJ1-1; clone_size: NA; cdr3_nt: TGCGCCAGCAGCCAGGGACATCGAGGGAACACTGAAGCTTTCTTT; cdr3_aa: CASSQGHRGNTEAFF
v_call: TRBV5-6; d_call: NA; j_call: TRBJ2-3; clone_size: NA; cdr3_nt: TGTGCCAGCGCTGTTCGACCCAGGGAAGATACGCAGTATTTT; cdr3_aa: CASAVRPREDTQYF
v_call: TRBV2; d_call: NA; j_call: TRBJ2-1; clone_size: NA; cdr3_nt: TGTGCCAGCAGTGAAACGAGGGGAGGATATAATGAGCAGTTCTTC; cdr3_aa: CASSETRGGYNEQFF
v_call: TRBV13; d_call: TRBD1; j_call: TRBJ1-6; clone_size: NA; cdr3_nt: TGTGCCAGCAGCTTAGGGGGGACAGGGGGACGGTCACCCCTCCACTTT; cdr3_aa: CASSLGGTGGRSPLHF
v_call: TRBV7-2; d_call: TRBD1; j_call: TRBJ1-5; clone_size: NA; cdr3_nt: TGTGCCAGCAGCTTAGGTGGGACAGCGAGTTATAGCAATCAGCCCCAGCATTTT; cdr3_aa: CASSLGGTASYSNQPQHF
v_call: TRBV5-8; d_call: TRBD1; j_call: TRBJ2-7; clone_size: few; cdr3_nt: TGTGCCAGCAGCAGAGACAGGGACTACGAGCAGTACTTC; cdr3_aa: CASSRDRDYEQYF
v_call: TRBV19; d_call: TRBD2; j_call: TRBJ2-1; clone_size: NA; cdr3_nt: TGTGCCAGTAGTATAATGCGGGGGGCGGTTGAGCAGTTCTTC; cdr3_aa: CASSIMRGAVEQFF
v_call: TRBV9; d_call: NA; j_call: TRBJ1-2; clone_size: NA; cdr3_nt: TGTGCCAGCAGCGGGGGCTTTGGGCAGGGCCATGGCTACACCTTC; cdr3_aa: CASSGGFGQGHGYTF
v_call: TRBV6-1; d_call: NA; j_call: TRBJ2-6; clone_size: few; cdr3_nt: TGTGCCAGCAGTGAAGTAGCGCGTTACTCTGGGGCCAACGTCCTGACTTTC; cdr3_aa: CASSEVARYSGANVLTF
v_call: TRBV10-3; d_call: TRBD1; j_call: TRBJ1-1; clone_size: NA; cdr3_nt: TGTGCCATCAGTGACCCGACAGGGGGGAACACTGAAGCTTTCTTT; cdr3_aa: CAISDPTGGNTEAFF
v_call: TRBV6-1; d_call: TRBD2; j_call: TRBJ2-3; clone_size: once; cdr3_nt: TGTGCCAGCAGTGAAGCGAATAATTTAGCGGGGGACCCCACAGATACGCAGTATTTT; cdr3_aa: CASSEANNLAGDPTDTQYF
v_call: TRBV19; d_call: TRBD1; j_call: TRBJ2-1; clone_size: NA; cdr3_nt: TGTGCCAGTACCTTACTACAGGGGAAGCCCCTGGTTACGCCCTACAATGAGCAGTTCTTC; cdr3_aa: CASTLLQGKPLVTPYNEQFF
v_call: TRBV7-8; d_call: TRBD1; j_call: TRBJ1-2; clone_size: NA; cdr3_nt: TGTGCCAGCAGCCAGGACAGGAACTATGGCTACACCTTC; cdr3_aa: CASSQDRNYGYTF
v_call: TRBV4-1; d_call: TRBD1; j_call: TRBJ1-1; clone_size: NA; cdr3_nt: TGCGCCAGCAGCCAAGCGACCGGGGGGACAGGTACTACTGAAGCTTTCTTT; cdr3_aa: CASSQATGGTGTTEAFF
v_call: TRBV5-4; d_call: TRBD1; j_call: TRBJ2-7; clone_size: NA; cdr3_nt: TGTGCCAGCAGCCGGGACCGGGACAGAGCATCCTACGAGCAGTACTTC; cdr3_aa: CASSRDRDRASYEQYF
v_call: TRBV10-3; d_call: NA; j_call: TRBJ1-1; clone_size: few; cdr3_nt: TGTGCCATCAGTGAGTCCACAGGGTACACTGAAGCTTTCTTT; cdr3_aa: CAISESTGYTEAFF
v_call: TRBV5-1; d_call: NA; j_call: TRBJ2-5; clone_size: NA; cdr3_nt: TGCGCCAGCAGCTTGGAACGGTTCCAAGAGACCCAGTACTTC; cdr3_aa: CASSLERFQETQYF
v_call: TRBV6-1; d_call: NA; j_call: TRBJ1-2; clone_size: few; cdr3_nt: TGTGCCAGCACGGGCAGGGAATCGAGTAAGTATGGCTACACCTTC; cdr3_aa: CASTGRESSKYGYTF
v_call: TRBV7-9; d_call: TRBD1; j_call: TRBJ1-2; clone_size: NA; cdr3_nt: TGTGCCAGCAGCTTAGATTACCGGGACAGGGACTCCTTC; cdr3_aa: CASSLDYRDRDSF
v_call: TRBV29-1; d_call: TRBD1; j_call: TRBJ1-5; clone_size: few; cdr3_nt: TGCAGCGTTGAGGTTGGACAGGGGAATCAGCCCCAGCATTTT; cdr3_aa: CSVEVGQGNQPQHF
v_call: TRBV18; d_call: NA; j_call: TRBJ1-3; clone_size: NA; cdr3_nt: TGTGCCAGCTCCCCAGGACAGCCTGGAAACACCATATATTTT; cdr3_aa: CASSPGQPGNTIYF
v_call: TRBV15; d_call: TRBD2; j_call: TRBJ2-1; clone_size: NA; cdr3_nt: TGTGCCACCAGCGAGGGTGATGGCGGGGGGGCGTACAATGAGCAGTTCTTC; cdr3_aa: CATSEGDGGGAYNEQFF
v_call: TRBV6-5; d_call: NA; j_call: TRBJ1-1; clone_size: NA; cdr3_nt: TGTGCCAGCAGTTACTCCGGGGGGAGGCTCCCTGAAGCTTTCTTT; cdr3_aa: CASSYSGGRLPEAFF
v_call: TRBV7-9; d_call: TRBD2; j_call: TRBJ2-7; clone_size: NA; cdr3_nt: TGTGCCAGCAGCTTAGCGCGGACTAGCGGGGGGGCCTACGAGCAGTACTTC; cdr3_aa: CASSLARTSGGAYEQYF
v_call: TRBV9; d_call: TRBD2; j_call: TRBJ2-7; clone_size: NA; cdr3_nt: TGTGCCAGCAGCCAGTGGACTAGCTCCTACGAGCAGTACTTC; cdr3_aa: CASSQWTSSYEQYF
v_call: TRBV4-2; d_call: NA; j_call: TRBJ2-1; clone_size: NA; cdr3_nt: TGTGCCAGCAGCCCTCCCGACAGGGAGGACAATGAGCAGTTCTTC; cdr3_aa: CASSPPDREDNEQFF
v_call: TRBV13; d_call: TRBD2; j_call: TRBJ2-3; clone_size: once; cdr3_nt: TGTGCCAGCAGCTTACTAGCGGGGGGCGGGACGCAGTATTTT; cdr3_aa: CASSLLAGGGTQYF
v_call: TRBV9; d_call: TRBD2; j_call: TRBJ2-5; clone_size: NA; cdr3_nt: TGTGCCAGCAGCGTAGCTCGGCGGGGGGGCCAAGAGACCCAGTACTTC; cdr3_aa: CASSVARRGGQETQYF
v_call: TRBV6-6; d_call: NA; j_call: TRBJ1-1; clone_size: few; cdr3_nt: TGTGCCAGCAGTTACTCGCAGGTGAACACTGAAGCTTTCTTT; cdr3_aa: CASSYSQVNTEAFF
v_call: TRBV5-1; d_call: TRBD2; j_call: TRBJ2-3; clone_size: NA; cdr3_nt: TGCGCCAGCAGCCCAGGGACTATCACAGATACGCAGTATTTT; cdr3_aa: CASSPGTITDTQYF
v_call: TRBV5-6; d_call: NA; j_call: TRBJ2-3; clone_size: NA; cdr3_nt: TGTGCCAGCAGCTTGGTGACTCTCCCTGGCACAGATACGCAGTATTTT; cdr3_aa: CASSLVTLPGTDTQYF
v_call: TRBV29-1; d_call: NA; j_call: TRBJ2-2; clone_size: NA; cdr3_nt: TGCAGCGTCGCCACAGGGTCCCTCACCGGGGAGCTGTTTTTT; cdr3_aa: CSVATGSLTGELFF
v_call: TRBV6-5; d_call: NA; j_call: TRBJ1-5; clone_size: NA; cdr3_nt: TGTGCCAGCAGTCATAATCGGGGTCGGAATCAGCCCCAGCATTTT; cdr3_aa: CASSHNRGRNQPQHF
v_call: TRBV2; d_call: TRBD1; j_call: TRBJ2-7; clone_size: NA; cdr3_nt: TGTGCCAGCAGTCAGACAGGGGGCTCGGGGGGAGAACTCTACGAGCAGTACTTC; cdr3_aa: CASSQTGGSGGELYEQYF
v_call: TRBV5-1; d_call: TRBD1; j_call: TRBJ1-4; clone_size: NA; cdr3_nt: TGCGCCAGCAGCCTGACAGGGGCAACTAATGAAAAACTGTTTTTT; cdr3_aa: CASSLTGATNEKLFF
v_call: TRBV10-3; d_call: NA; j_call: TRBJ2-2; clone_size: NA; cdr3_nt: TGTGCCATGGGCCCCCAGGGGACTATCGCGAACACCGGGGAGCTGTTTTTT; cdr3_aa: CAMGPQGTIANTGELFF
v_call: TRBV7-2; d_call: NA; j_call: TRBJ2-5; clone_size: NA; cdr3_nt: TGTGCCAGCAGCTTGGCCGGCAGGGAAGGGGAGACCCAGTACTTC; cdr3_aa: CASSLAGREGETQYF